These 18 T cell receptor beta chains were all obtained from the same sample, sequenced in a study of metastatic and nonmetastatic thyroid tumors. TCRdb re-called the PCR reads with MiXCR. This table holds 15,000 to 20,000 clones, 21% found once. Nobody among the patients had been given any treatment before thyroid surgery. Sequenced sample: tumor tissue. These receptors all stem from a female donor with papillary thyroid cancer or a benign thyroid nodule (not recorded which). Some clones in this sample may be carry-over from other donors' samples.

This clone was detected ten times or more. The chain links TRBV7-9 to TRBJ2-1, with D tentatively TRBD2 (5 bases). Germline V gene sequence: CDR1 SEHNR, CDR2 FQNEAQ (reference sequence). The CDR3 has 12 residues. The CDR3 reads CANSAPSNEQFF. CDR3 coding DNA: TGTGCGAATAGCGCGCCATCCAATGAGCAGTTCTTC.

In this sample, this clone turned up many times. J is TRBJ2-7 and V is TRBV6-2 or TRBV6-3; D unresolved. In germline, CDR1 is MNHEY, CDR2 SVGEGT. This CDR3 region has 14 residues. V was trimmed by 4 bases and J by 4 bases, leaving 14 bases between them. The DNA of the CDR3 is TGTGCCAGCAGTTCCTCCCTGGGTTTTTACGAGCAGTACTTC. Protein product: CASSSSLGFYEQYF.

This clone was recorded at least ten times. The V gene is TRBV2, the J gene TRBJ1-4; D perhaps matches TRBD1 (6 bases). The germline V and J ends were trimmed by 7 bases and 0 bases, with 15 bases remaining between them. Per the germline V gene, CDR1 is SNHLY and CDR2 is FYNNEI. The CDR3 totals 16 residues. As DNA, the CDR3 is TGTGCCAGCAAGGGCCAAGGGACACCAACTAATGAAAAACTGTTTTTT. Encoded protein: CASKGQGTPTNEKLFF.

This clone was seen many times. The chain is built from TRBV29-1 and TRBJ2-5, with D possibly matching TRBD2 (5 bases). CDR3 length: 13 residues. Germline V lookup: CDR1 SQVTM, CDR2 ANQGSEA. The V gene lost 1 base and the J gene lost 1 base, with 7 bases spanning the gap. CDR3 sequence (DNA): TGCAGCGTTGAAGGGACTGTCCAAGAGACCCAGTACTTC. It specifies CSVEGTVQETQYF.

This clone was seen only a few times. The chain joins TRBV6-1 to TRBJ1-6; D perhaps matches TRBD1 (5 bases). CDR3 size: 15 residues. CDR1 MNHNS and CDR2 SASEGT come from the germline V gene. The V gene lost 7 bases and the J gene lost 6 bases, with 16 bases spanning the gap. The CDR3 sequence: CASIPSGGSNSPLHF. The DNA of the CDR3 is TGTGCCAGCATCCCCTCGGGGGGGAGTAATTCACCCCTCCACTTT.

In this sample, this clone turned up a few times. A much larger clone differs by one base, so this may be a read error. Written as DNA, the CDR3 is TGTGCCAGTAGTATGCGGGGCAGGGCCTACGGGCAGTACTTC. Translated: CASSMRGRAYGQYF. This chain links TRBV19 with TRBJ2-7; tentatively, D is TRBD2 (6 bases). The CDR3 is 14 amino acids. Germline CDR1 is LNHDA and CDR2 is SQIVND (reference sequence).

This chain uses TRBV11-2 with TRBJ2-7; D gene ambiguous. V was cut by 0 bases and J by 1 base, with 10 bases left in between. Per germline, CDR1 SGHAT and CDR2 FQNNGV. The CDR3 has 15 residues. As DNA, the CDR3 is TGTGCCAGCAGCTTAGACCCGGGCAGTTCCTACGAGCAGTACTTC. Amino acid sequence: CASSLDPGSSYEQYF.

This clone was observed many times. The chain joins TRBV28 to TRBJ1-6; possible D gene TRBD1, 6 bases. Germline values: CDR1 MDHEN, CDR2 SYDVKM. The CDR3 has 14 residues. Between the trimmed V and J ends, which lost 2 bases and 10 bases, there was a span of 12 bases. CDR3 residues: CASSLRGMWSPLHF. CDR3 bases: TGTGCCAGCAGTTTAAGGGGGATGTGGTCACCCCTCCACTTT. The full variable domain, rest sourced from reference TRBV28 and TRBJ1-6, is DVKVTQSSRYLVKRTGEKVFLECVQDMDHENMFWYRQDPGLGLRLIYFSYDVKMKEKGDIPEGYSVSREKKERFSLILESASTNQTSMYLCASSLRGMWSPLHFGNGTRLTVT.

In this sample, this clone turned up many times. The chain couples TRBV7-2 to TRBJ2-5; no clear D gene. From germline, CDR1 is SGHTA and CDR2 FQGNSA. This CDR3 has 13 residues. V shed 1 base and J shed 0 bases, with 3 bases lying between them. DNA of the CDR3: TGTGCCAGCAGCTTAGGACACCAAGAGACCCAGTACTTC. Protein: CASSLGHQETQYF.

CDR3 in amino acids: CASSYSEYTEAFF. CDR3 coding DNA: TGTGCCAGCAGCTACAGTGAGTACACTGAAGCTTTCTTT. The rearrangement links TRBV6-2 or TRBV6-3 to TRBJ1-1; D uncertain. The CDR3 has 13 amino acids. Germline-derived CDR1 and CDR2 are MNHEY and SVGEGT. V lost 6 bases, J lost 3 bases, and 11 bases lay in between.

This clone has a count of ten or more. The chain is built from TRBV2 and TRBJ1-2, with 10 bases identical to TRBD1. The CDR3 extends over 13 amino acids. Germline CDR1 is SNHLY and CDR2 is FYNNEI. After removal of 4 bases from V and 7 bases from J, the junction contained 3 bases not matched to a gene. Here the CDR3 reads CASSAGTGVGYTF. As DNA, the CDR3 is TGTGCCAGCAGTGCCGGGACAGGGGTTGGCTACACCTTC.

With regard to this clone: One junction end disagrees with the germline gene, perhaps due to a read error. The rearrangement uses TRBV11-2 and TRBJ2-1; 15 bases are shared with TRBD2. This CDR3 has 16 amino acids. The germline V gene encodes CDR1 SGHAT and CDR2 FQNNGV. The CDR3, as DNA: TGTGCAAGCAGCTTCCCCGGGACTAGCGGGAGGAATGAGCAGTTCTTC. Translating gives CASSFPGTSGRNEQFF. Full variable domain (rest looked up from reference TRBV11-2 and TRBJ2-1): EAGVAQSPRYKIIEKRQSVAFWCNPISGHATLYWYQQILGQGPKLLIQFQNNGVVDDSQLPKDRFSAERLKGVDSTLKIQPAKLEDSAVYLCASSFPGTSGRNEQFFGPGTRLTVL.

This clone was counted a few times. The J gene is TRBJ1-3, the V gene TRBV7-9; 10 bases align to TRBD1. Germline V gene data show CDR1 as SEHNR and CDR2 as FQNEAQ (reference sequence). The junction had 7 bases not matched to a gene; V was cut back by 8 bases and J by 3 bases. The CDR3 spans 15 residues. DNA of the CDR3: TGTGCCAGCCACGTAGGGACAGGGGTTGGAAACACCATATATTTT. This gives the protein CASHVGTGVGNTIYF.

The V call is TRBV11-2, the J call TRBJ2-7, with D unresolved. V was trimmed by 5 bases and J by 3 bases, leaving 14 bases between them. The germline gives CDR1 SGHAT, CDR2 FQNNGV. The CDR3 loop spans 14 amino acids. CDR3 loop: CASSPGFRSYEQYF. For the CDR3, the DNA is TGTGCCAGCAGCCCCGGGTTCAGGAGCTACGAGCAGTACTTC.

This clone showed up many times. The gene calls are TRBV19 and TRBJ1-4; D might be TRBD1 (6 bases). This CDR3 comprises 12 residues. V shed 6 bases and J shed 7 bases, with 9 bases lying between them. The V gene's germline CDR1 is LNHDA and CDR2 SQIVND (reference sequence). This CDR3 reads CASRGRGEKLFF. CDR3 bases: TGTGCCAGTAGGGGCAGGGGTGAAAAACTGTTTTTT.

This clone is classed as medium-sized. The rearrangement uses TRBV6-5 and TRBJ1-1; D remains ambiguous. The CDR3 is made up of 13 amino acids. Germline CDR1 is MNHEY and CDR2 is SVGAGI. V dropped 2 bases and J dropped 8 bases, with 12 bases sitting between them. Here the CDR3 DNA reads TGTGCCAGCAGTTACCCGGGTCTACGGGAAGCTTTCTTT. Translating gives CASSYPGLREAFF.

The chain combines TRBV30 with TRBJ2-7, with no clear D. The CDR3 loop spans 11 amino acids. Germline V gene sequence: CDR1 GTSNPN, CDR2 SVGIG (reference sequence). V was clipped by 2 bases and J by 6 bases, with 8 bases between them. The DNA for the CDR3 is TGTGCCTGGAGTATTTCTCTCGAGCAGTACTTC. Translated, it gives CAWSISLEQYF. The whole variable domain, remainder taken from reference TRBV30 and TRBJ2-7, is SQTIHQWPATLVQPVGSPLSLECTVEGTSNPNLYWYRQAAGRGLQLLFYSVGIGQISSEVPQNLSASRPQDRQFILSSKKLLLSDSGFYLCAWSISLEQYFGPGTRLTVT.

This clone was counted at least ten times. The V gene is TRBV3-1, the J gene TRBJ2-6; unclear D gene. Germline-derived CDR1 and CDR2 are LGHDT and YNNKEL (reference sequence). CDR3 size: 14 residues. V was pared by 2 bases and J by 2 bases, with 4 bases between. In nucleotides, the CDR3 is TGTGCCAGCAGCCAATCTCCTGGGGCCAACGTCCTGACTTTC. Protein sequence: CASSQSPGANVLTF.